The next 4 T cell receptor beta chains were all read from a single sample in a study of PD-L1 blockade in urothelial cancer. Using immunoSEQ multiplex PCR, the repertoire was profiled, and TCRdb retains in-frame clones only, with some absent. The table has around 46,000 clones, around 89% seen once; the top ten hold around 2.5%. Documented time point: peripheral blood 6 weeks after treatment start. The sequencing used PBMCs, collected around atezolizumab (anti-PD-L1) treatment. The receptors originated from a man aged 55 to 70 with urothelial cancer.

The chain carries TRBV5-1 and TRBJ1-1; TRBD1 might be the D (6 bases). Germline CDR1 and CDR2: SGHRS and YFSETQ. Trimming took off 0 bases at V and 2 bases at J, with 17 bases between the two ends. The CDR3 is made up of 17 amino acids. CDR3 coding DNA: TGCGCCAGCAGCTTGGGGCCCCAGGGGCGCATTAACACTGAAGCTTTCTTT. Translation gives CASSLGPQGRINTEAFF.

DNA of the CDR3: TGTGCCAGCAGCTTGGCCGGGGAGGACAAAAACATTCAGTACTTC. Amino acids: CASSLAGEDKNIQYF. This chain uses TRBV5-4 with TRBJ2-4; tentatively, D is TRBD2 (6 bases). Between the trimmed V and J ends, which lost 0 bases and 3 bases, there was a span of 10 bases. Germline loops: CDR1 SGHNT, CDR2 YYREEE (reference sequence). CDR3 length: 15 amino acids.

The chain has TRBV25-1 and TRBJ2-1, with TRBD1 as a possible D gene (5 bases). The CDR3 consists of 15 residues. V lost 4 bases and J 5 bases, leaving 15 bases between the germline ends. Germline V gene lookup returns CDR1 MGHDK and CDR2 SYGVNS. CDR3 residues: CASSGRIGQNNEQFF. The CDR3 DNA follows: TGTGCCAGCAGTGGAAGGATAGGACAAAACAATGAGCAGTTCTTC.

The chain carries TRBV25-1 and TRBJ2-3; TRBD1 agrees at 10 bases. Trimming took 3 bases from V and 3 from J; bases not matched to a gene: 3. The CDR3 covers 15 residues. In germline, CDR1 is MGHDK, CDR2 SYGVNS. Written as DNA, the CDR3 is TGTGCCAGCAGTGACGACAGGGGGCGGACAGATACGCAGTATTTT. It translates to CASSDDRGRTDTQYF. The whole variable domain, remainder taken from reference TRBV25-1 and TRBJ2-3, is EADIYQTPRYLVIGTGKKITLECSQTMGHDKMYWYQQDPGMELHLIHYSYGVNSTEKGDLSSESTVSRIRTEHFPLTLESARPSHTSQYLCASSDDRGRTDTQYFGPGTRLTVL.